The text below deals with one TCR beta chain. These data come from a study of control samples from healthy donors and cancer patients. The CDR3 spans 14 residues. The trim removed 6 bases at V and 3 bases at J, leaving 4 bases unmatched. Germline V gene data show CDR1 as SGHNT and CDR2 as YYREEE (reference sequence). This table comes from immunoSEQ multiplex PCR, and its TCRdb copy is limited to in-frame clones, with some not included. The sample records about 120,000 clones, around nine tenths being singletons. Sequencing was performed on blood. V and J are TRBV5-4 and TRBJ2-1; 9 nucleotides agree with TRBD1. The TCR originated in a man between 35 and 55 years old in good health. Here the CDR3 reads CASTPTGGYNEQFF. DNA of the CDR3: TGTGCCAGCACCCCGACAGGGGGCTACAATGAGCAGTTCTTC.